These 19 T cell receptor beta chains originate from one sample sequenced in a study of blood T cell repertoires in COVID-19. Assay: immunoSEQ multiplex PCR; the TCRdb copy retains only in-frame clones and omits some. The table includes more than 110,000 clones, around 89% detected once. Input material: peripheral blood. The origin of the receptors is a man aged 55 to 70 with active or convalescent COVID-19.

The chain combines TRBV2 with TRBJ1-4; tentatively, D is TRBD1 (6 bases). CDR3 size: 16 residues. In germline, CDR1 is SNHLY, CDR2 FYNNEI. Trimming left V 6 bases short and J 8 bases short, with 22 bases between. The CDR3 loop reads CASSLGGGRAEEKLFF. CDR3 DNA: TGTGCCAGCAGCTTGGGGGGGGGCAGGGCTGAAGAAAAACTGTTTTTT.

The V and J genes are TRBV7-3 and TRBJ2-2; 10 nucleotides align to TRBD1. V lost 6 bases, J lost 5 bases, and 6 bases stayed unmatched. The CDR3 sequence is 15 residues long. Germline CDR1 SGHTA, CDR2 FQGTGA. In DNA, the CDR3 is TGTGCCAGCAGATCCGGACAGGGGGATACCGGGGAGCTGTTTTTT. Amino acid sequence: CASRSGQGDTGELFF.

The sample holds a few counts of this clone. The CDR3 protein is CASSEGGQGTQYF. The CDR3 DNA reads TGTGCCAGCAGTGAAGGGGGACAGGGGACCCAGTACTTC. The genes are TRBV6-1 and TRBJ2-5, with 9 bases that match TRBD1. The CDR3 length is 13 residues. Germline V lookup: CDR1 MNHNS, CDR2 SASEGT. With V trimmed by 1 base and J by 7 bases, 1 base remained unmatched.

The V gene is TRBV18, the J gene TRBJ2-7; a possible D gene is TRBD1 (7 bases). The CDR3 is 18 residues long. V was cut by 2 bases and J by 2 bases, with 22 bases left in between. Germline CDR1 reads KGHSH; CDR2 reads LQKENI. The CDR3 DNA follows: TGTGCCAGCTCACCAATGGGGGGACAGCCAAGAACCACCTACGAGCAGTACTTC. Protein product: CASSPMGGQPRTTYEQYF.

The CDR3 protein is CASSLTTSGDSSYNEQFF. The CDR3 region has the DNA TGTGCCAGCAGCCTAACTACTTCGGGTGATAGCTCCTACAATGAGCAGTTCTTC. The rearrangement uses TRBV4-2 and TRBJ2-1; the D is unclear. CDR3 size: 18 residues. The V gene's germline CDR1 is LGHNA and CDR2 YNFKEQ. V lost 4 bases and J lost 0, with 19 bases in between.

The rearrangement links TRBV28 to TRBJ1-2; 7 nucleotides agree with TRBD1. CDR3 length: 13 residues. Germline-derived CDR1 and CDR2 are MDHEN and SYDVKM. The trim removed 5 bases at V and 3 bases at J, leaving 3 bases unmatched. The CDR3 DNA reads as TGTGCCAGCAGTGCCGGGACAGACTATGGCTACACCTTC. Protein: CASSAGTDYGYTF.

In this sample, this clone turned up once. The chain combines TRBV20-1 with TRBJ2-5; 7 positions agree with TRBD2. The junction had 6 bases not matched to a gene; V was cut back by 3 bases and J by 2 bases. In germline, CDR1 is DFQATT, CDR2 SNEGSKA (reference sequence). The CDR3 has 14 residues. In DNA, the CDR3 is TGCAGTGCTAGTGGTAGTAGCGGGCAAGAGACCCAGTACTTC. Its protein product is CSASGSSGQETQYF.

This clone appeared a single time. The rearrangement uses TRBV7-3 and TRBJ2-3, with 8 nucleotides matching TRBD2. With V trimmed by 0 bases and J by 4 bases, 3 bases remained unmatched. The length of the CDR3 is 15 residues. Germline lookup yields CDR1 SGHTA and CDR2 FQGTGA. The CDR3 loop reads CASSLTGGEADTQYF. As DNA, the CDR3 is TGTGCCAGCAGCTTAACCGGGGGGGAGGCAGATACGCAGTATTTT.

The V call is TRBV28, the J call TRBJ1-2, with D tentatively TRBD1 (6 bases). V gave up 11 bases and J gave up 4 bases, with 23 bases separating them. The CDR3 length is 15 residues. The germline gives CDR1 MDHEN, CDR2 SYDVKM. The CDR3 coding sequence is TGTGCCTCATACCGCACAACCGGGACAATCTATGGCTACACCTTC. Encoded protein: CASYRTTGTIYGYTF.

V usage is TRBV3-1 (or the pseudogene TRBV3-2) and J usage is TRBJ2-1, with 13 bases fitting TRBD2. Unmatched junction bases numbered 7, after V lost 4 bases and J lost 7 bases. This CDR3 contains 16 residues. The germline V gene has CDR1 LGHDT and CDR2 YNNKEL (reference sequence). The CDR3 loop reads CASSPLAGGPQNEQFF. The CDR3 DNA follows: TGTGCCAGCAGCCCACTAGCGGGGGGGCCGCAAAATGAGCAGTTCTTC.

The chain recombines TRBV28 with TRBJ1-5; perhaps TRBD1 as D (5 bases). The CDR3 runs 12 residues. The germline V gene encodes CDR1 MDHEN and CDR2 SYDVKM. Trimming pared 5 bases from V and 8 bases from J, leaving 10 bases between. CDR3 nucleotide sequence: TGTGCCAGCAGTAGGTGGGGGGAGCCCCAGCATTTT. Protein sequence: CASSRWGEPQHF. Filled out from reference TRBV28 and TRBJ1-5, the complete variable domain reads DVKVTQSSRYLVKRTGEKVFLECVQDMDHENMFWYRQDPGLGLRLIYFSYDVKMKEKGDIPEGYSVSREKKERFSLILESASTNQTSMYLCASSRWGEPQHFGDGTRLSIL.

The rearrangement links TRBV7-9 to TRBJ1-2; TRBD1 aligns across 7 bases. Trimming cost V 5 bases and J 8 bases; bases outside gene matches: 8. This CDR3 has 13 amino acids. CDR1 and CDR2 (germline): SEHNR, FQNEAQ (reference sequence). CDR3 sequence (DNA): TGTGCCAGCAGCCCAGACAGGGCTAGAGGCTACACCTTC. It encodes CASSPDRARGYTF.

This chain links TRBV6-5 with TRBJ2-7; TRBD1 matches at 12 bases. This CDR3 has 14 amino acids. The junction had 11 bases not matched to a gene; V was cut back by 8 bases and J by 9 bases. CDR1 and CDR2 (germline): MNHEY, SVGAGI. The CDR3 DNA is TGTGCCAGCTCCCCCGGGACAGGGGGCGATAGGCAGTACTTC. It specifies CASSPGTGGDRQYF.

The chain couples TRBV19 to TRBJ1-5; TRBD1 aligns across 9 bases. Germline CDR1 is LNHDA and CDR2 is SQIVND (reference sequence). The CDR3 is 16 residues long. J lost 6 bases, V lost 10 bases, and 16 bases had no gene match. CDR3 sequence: CATHPGTGSLGQPQHF. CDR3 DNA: TGTGCCACCCACCCCGGGACAGGGTCGCTCGGTCAGCCCCAGCATTTT.

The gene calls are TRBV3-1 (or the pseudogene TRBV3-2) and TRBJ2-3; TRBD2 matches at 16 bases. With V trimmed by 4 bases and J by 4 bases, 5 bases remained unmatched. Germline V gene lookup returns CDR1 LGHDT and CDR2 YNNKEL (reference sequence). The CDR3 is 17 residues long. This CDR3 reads CASSPWGLAGGPDTQYF. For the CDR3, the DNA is TGTGCCAGCAGCCCATGGGGACTAGCGGGGGGGCCAGATACGCAGTATTTT.

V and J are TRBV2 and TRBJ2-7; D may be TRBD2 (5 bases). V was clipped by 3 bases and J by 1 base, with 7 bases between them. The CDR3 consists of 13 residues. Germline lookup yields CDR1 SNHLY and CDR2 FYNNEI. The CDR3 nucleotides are TGTGCCAGCAGTGACGAGGGTTCCTACGAGCAGTACTTC. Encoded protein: CASSDEGSYEQYF.

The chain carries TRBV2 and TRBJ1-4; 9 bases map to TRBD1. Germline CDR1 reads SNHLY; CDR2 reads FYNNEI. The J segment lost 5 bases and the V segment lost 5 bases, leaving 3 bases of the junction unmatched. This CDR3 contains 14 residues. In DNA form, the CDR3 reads TGTGCCAGCAGTACCGGGACAGGGAATGAAAAACTGTTTTTT. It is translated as CASSTGTGNEKLFF.

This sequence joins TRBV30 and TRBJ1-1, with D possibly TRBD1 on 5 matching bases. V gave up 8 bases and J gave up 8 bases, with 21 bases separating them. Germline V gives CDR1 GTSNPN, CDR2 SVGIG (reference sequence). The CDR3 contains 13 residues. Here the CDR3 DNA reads TGTGCCCTTGAAACCCCGTGGAACAGGGAAGCTTTCTTT. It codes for CALETPWNREAFF.

The DNA for the CDR3 is TGCGCCAGCAGCCCCGAGGGGGTGGGCACTGAAGCTTTCTTT. Its protein product is CASSPEGVGTEAFF. The gene calls are TRBV5-1 and TRBJ1-1; a possible D gene is TRBD1 (6 bases). CDR3 length equals 14 residues. V was clipped by 4 bases and J by 4 bases, with 14 bases between them. Germline CDR1 SGHRS, CDR2 YFSETQ. Using reference TRBV5-1 and TRBJ1-1 for the parts outside the CDR3, the full variable domain is KAGVTQTPRYLIKTRGQQVTLSCSPISGHRSVSWYQQTPGQGLQFLFEYFSETQRNKGNFPGRFSGRQFSNSRSEMNVSTLELGDSALYLCASSPEGVGTEAFFGQGTRLTVV.